This entry is about one T cell receptor beta chain. Its target is not known. Time point given: pre-sensitization, week 0. Treatment of the sample: therapeutic diphenylcyclopropenone sensitization with weekly scalp DPC. In TCRdb, the RACE reads were re-called with MiXCR into one record per CDR3 protein. The repertoire consists of 300,000 to 400,000 distinct CDR3 sequences, with around 5.5% occurring once and the leading ten covering around 2.6%. This record belongs to a study of human T cells and chemical hapten exposure. At the level of the study: Alopecia areata, totalis and universalis patients, mostly female, were included.

The CDR3 length is 15 residues. Trimming at V came to 3 bases and at J to 7 bases, leaving 10 bases not matched to a gene. Looked up from germline, CDR1 is MDHEN and CDR2 is SYDVKM. Points from the study as a whole: Expanded TCRs clustered into significantly more large CDR3 similarity groups than controls, the analysis revealed.

The chain links TRBV28 to TRBJ2-7; 9 nucleotides match TRBD2. The starting material was whole blood, obtained in connection with sensitization to the hapten diphenylcyclopropenone (DPC). This clonotype was sampled from a woman in her forties or fifties with alopecia areata. Some clones in this sample may be carry-over from other donors' samples. In DNA form, the CDR3 reads TGTGCCAGCAGTTTCTGGACTAGCGTGGCCAGAGAGCAGTACTTC. It encodes CASSFWTSVAREQYF.